This entry lists 15 T cell receptor beta chains sequenced from one sample in a study of beta chain features in type 1 diabetes. Study-wide points: Shorter TCRB CDR3s, moderately but significantly so, marked every one of the four CD4+ subsets in Type 1 diabetes patients.

What these receptors recognize is not known. Investigators reverse transcribed all isolated RNA, so they sequenced expressed TCRB transcripts. Assay: immunoSEQ multiplex PCR; the TCRdb copy retains only in-frame clones and omits some. The data hold hundreds of thousands of clones, with 11% to 15% observed a single time. Sequenced material: naive CD4+ T cells from blood. Receptor source: a man younger than 35 with type 1 diabetes.

A few counts support this clone. The rearrangement joins TRBV5-4 to TRBJ2-1; D assignment may be TRBD1 or TRBD2 (5 bases each). Trimming pared 4 bases from V and 7 bases from J, leaving 12 bases between. Germline CDR1 is SGHNT and CDR2 is YYREEE (reference sequence). This CDR3 region has 13 residues. In DNA form, the CDR3 reads TGTGCCAGCAGCGGTGCGAGGGGTAATGAGCAGTTCTTC. It translates to CASSGARGNEQFF.

V is TRBV2 and J is TRBJ1-5, with 7 bases matching TRBD1. There are 15 residues in the CDR3. Trimming took 4 bases from V and 2 from J; bases not matched to a gene: 5. Per the germline V gene, CDR1 is SNHLY and CDR2 is FYNNEI. The CDR3 reads CASSADRAGNQPQHF. Written as DNA, the CDR3 is TGTGCCAGCAGTGCCGACAGGGCGGGCAATCAGCCCCAGCATTTT.

This clone was recorded a few times. The chain combines TRBV9 with TRBJ1-2, with 7 bases matching TRBD1. CDR3 length: 14 amino acids. V was pared by 4 bases and J by 8 bases, with 11 bases of the junction left unmatched. Germline CDR1 is SGDLS and CDR2 is YYNGEE. CDR3: CASSLTGVGGGYTF. In DNA form, the CDR3 reads TGTGCCAGCAGCCTTACAGGGGTGGGAGGCGGCTACACCTTC.

This clone was seen more than once but under ten times. The V gene is TRBV29-1, the J gene TRBJ2-1; perhaps TRBD2 as D (5 bases). The V and J ends lost 8 bases and 0 bases respectively, with 17 bases between them. CDR3 size: 15 residues. Germline assignment: CDR1 SQVTM and CDR2 ANQGSEA. The CDR3 DNA sequence: TGCAGCCCCACGTCCGGACTCATCTCCTACAATGAGCAGTTCTTC. This encodes CSPTSGLISYNEQFF.

This clone was observed a few times. The gene calls are TRBV6-5 and TRBJ2-7; possible D gene TRBD2, 6 bases. The V gene's germline CDR1 is MNHEY and CDR2 SVGAGI. The CDR3 is 15 amino acids. Trimming took 6 bases from V and 1 from J, leaving 16 bases between them. Here the CDR3 reads CASSFYRGKSYEQYF. The CDR3 DNA reads as TGTGCCAGCAGCTTTTATCGGGGGAAATCCTACGAGCAGTACTTC.

The rearrangement links TRBV11-1 to TRBJ2-7; 7 nucleotides agree with TRBD1. CDR1 SGHAT and CDR2 FQDESV come from the germline V gene (reference sequence). The V gene end was trimmed by 5 bases and the J gene end by 0 bases; junction bases not matched to a gene: 4. The length of the CDR3 is 14 residues. The CDR3 region is CASSGGQSSYEQYF. CDR3 nucleotide sequence: TGTGCCAGCAGCGGGGGACAGAGCTCCTACGAGCAGTACTTC.

Of note for this clone: At the DNA level, this CDR3 is encoded by other sequences in the same sample as well. The chain uses TRBV11-2 and TRBJ2-7, with D unresolved. V dropped 0 bases and J dropped 4 bases, with 4 bases sitting between them. This CDR3 has 12 amino acids. Per the germline V gene, CDR1 is SGHAT and CDR2 is FQNNGV. The CDR3 spells CASSLDRYEQYF. The CDR3 coding sequence is TGTGCCAGCAGCTTAGATCGATACGAGCAGTACTTC.

The chain couples TRBV7-6 to TRBJ2-3; possible D gene TRBD2, 5 bases. Per germline, CDR1 SGHVS and CDR2 FNYEAQ. With 1 base removed from V and 5 bases from J, the gap between germline ends came to 7 bases. The CDR3 spans 13 residues. CDR3 amino acids: CASSLGGRDTQYF. In DNA form, the CDR3 reads TGTGCCAGCAGCTTAGGAGGGAGAGATACGCAGTATTTT. The full variable domain, with the rest looked up from reference TRBV7-6 and TRBJ2-3, is GAGVSQSPRYKVTKRGQDVALRCDPISGHVSLYWYRQALGQGPEFLTYFNYEAQQDKSGLPNDRFSAERPEGSISTLTIQRTEQRDSAMYRCASSLGGRDTQYFGPGTRLTVL.

CDR3 DNA: TGTGCCAGCAGCCTCGCTGGGGCGGGCAGTGCTGATACGCAGTATTTT. It is translated as CASSLAGAGSADTQYF. The chain uses TRBV7-3 and TRBJ2-3; D is possibly TRBD1 or TRBD2 (5 bases each). The CDR3 has 16 residues. CDR1 and CDR2 (germline): SGHTA, FQGTGA. The ends were cut back, 5 bases at V and 6 bases at J, with 21 bases in the middle.

This clone showed up just a few times. The chain is built from TRBV30 and TRBJ1-2, with D possibly TRBD1 on 5 matching bases. The CDR3 is 15 amino acids. Trimming removed 3 bases at V and 2 bases at J, with 16 bases between. Germline CDR1 is GTSNPN and CDR2 is SVGIG (reference sequence). The DNA of the CDR3 is TGTGCCTGGAGCCCAGGAGGGGTATCCAACTATGGCTACACCTTC. Its translation is CAWSPGGVSNYGYTF.

The chain combines TRBV30 with TRBJ2-7, with D possibly called TRBD1 or TRBD2 (5 bases each). V lost 5 bases, J lost 6 bases, and 14 bases lay in between. CDR1 is GTSNPN and CDR2 is SVGIG in the germline V gene (reference sequence). CDR3 length: 12 residues. The CDR3 region has the DNA TGTGCCTGGGGGACGGGGTTCACCGAGCAGTACTTC. Residues: CAWGTGFTEQYF.

The chain couples TRBV29-1 to TRBJ2-1; D is undetermined. CDR3 length: 10 residues. The V gene's germline CDR1 is SQVTM and CDR2 ANQGSEA. The CDR3 is CATSDNEQFF. As DNA, the CDR3 is TGCGCGACCAGCGACAATGAGCAGTTCTTC.

The rearrangement joins TRBV18 to TRBJ2-3; D call uncertain. V dropped 3 bases and J dropped 4 bases, with 5 bases sitting between them. In germline, CDR1 is KGHSH, CDR2 LQKENI. CDR3 length: 12 amino acids. CDR3 residues: CASSPLADTQYF. The CDR3 nucleotides read TGTGCCAGCTCACCCCTGGCAGATACGCAGTATTTT.

The chain joins TRBV7-2 to TRBJ2-3; D may be TRBD1 (6 bases). From germline, CDR1 is SGHTA and CDR2 FQGNSA. V was shortened by 2 bases and J by 4 bases, with 10 bases between the two germline ends. The CDR3 is 14 residues long. CDR3 amino acids: CASSLYRDPDTQYF. The DNA for the CDR3 is TGTGCCAGCAGCTTATACAGGGACCCAGATACGCAGTATTTT. The full variable domain, its missing parts supplied by reference TRBV7-2 and TRBJ2-3, is GAGVSQSPSNKVTEKGKDVELRCDPISGHTALYWYRQSLGQGLEFLIYFQGNSAPDKSGLPSDRFSAERTGGSVSTLTIQRTQQEDSAVYLCASSLYRDPDTQYFGPGTRLTVL.

This sequence joins TRBV7-3 and TRBJ1-6, with D unresolved. The CDR3 spans 14 residues. Germline CDR1 reads SGHTA; CDR2 reads FQGTGA. The V gene lost 6 bases and the J gene lost 0 bases, with 6 bases spanning the gap. The CDR3 sequence is CASSRSSYNSPLHF. The DNA of the CDR3 is TGTGCCAGCAGTCGGAGCTCCTATAATTCACCCCTCCACTTT.